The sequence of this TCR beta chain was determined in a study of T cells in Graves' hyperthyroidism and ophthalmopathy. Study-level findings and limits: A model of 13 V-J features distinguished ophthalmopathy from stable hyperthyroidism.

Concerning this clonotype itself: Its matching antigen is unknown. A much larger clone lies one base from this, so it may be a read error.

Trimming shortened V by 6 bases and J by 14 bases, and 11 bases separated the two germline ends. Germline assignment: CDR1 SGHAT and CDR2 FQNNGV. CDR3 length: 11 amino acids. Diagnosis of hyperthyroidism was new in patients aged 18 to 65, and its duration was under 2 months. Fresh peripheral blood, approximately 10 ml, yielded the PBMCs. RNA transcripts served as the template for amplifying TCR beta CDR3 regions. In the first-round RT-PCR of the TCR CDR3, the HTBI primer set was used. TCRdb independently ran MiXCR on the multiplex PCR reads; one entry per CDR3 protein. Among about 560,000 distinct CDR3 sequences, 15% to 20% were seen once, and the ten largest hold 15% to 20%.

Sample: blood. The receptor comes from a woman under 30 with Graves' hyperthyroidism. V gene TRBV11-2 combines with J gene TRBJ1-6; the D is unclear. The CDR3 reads CASSGGMTLHF. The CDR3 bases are TGTGCCAGCAGTGGCGGTATGACCCTCCACTTT.